This T cell receptor beta chain stems from a study of OX40 agonist ivuxolimab in advanced cancers. Turning to the study itself: Dose-escalation patients were diagnosed with hepatocellular carcinoma, melanoma, renal cell cancer or head and neck cancer. The mean age was roughly 60 years, ranging from about 20 to 79, with roughly four fifths of participants male.

Some clones are missing from TCRdb's copy, which holds only in-frame ones; the method was immunoSEQ multiplex PCR. The sample holds tens of thousands of clones, approximately 89% seen once. The CDR3 sequence is 14 residues long. J was trimmed by 3 bases and V by 3 bases; bases with no gene match: 5. From germline, CDR1 is SGHAT and CDR2 FQNNGV. The clonotype was recovered from an adult with an advanced solid tumor such as melanoma, head and neck, liver or kidney cancer. This chain joins TRBV11-2 and TRBJ2-7, with 7 bases that match TRBD1. Here the sequenced sample was CD4+ or CD8+ T cells sorted from blood, taken in a trial of the OX40 agonist ivuxolimab. For the CDR3, the DNA is TGTGCCAGCAGCTTTCTCAGACAGGGCTACGAGCAGTACTTC. Its protein is CASSFLRQGYEQYF.